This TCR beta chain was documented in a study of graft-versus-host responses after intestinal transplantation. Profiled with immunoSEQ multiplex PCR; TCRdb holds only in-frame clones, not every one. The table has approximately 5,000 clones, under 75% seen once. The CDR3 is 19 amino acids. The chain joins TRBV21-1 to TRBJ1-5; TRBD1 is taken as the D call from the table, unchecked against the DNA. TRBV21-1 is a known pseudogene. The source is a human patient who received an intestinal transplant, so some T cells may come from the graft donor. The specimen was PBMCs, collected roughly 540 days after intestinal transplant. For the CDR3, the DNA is TGTGCCAGCAGCAAAGATATTGAAGGATACGGACAGAGCAATCAGCCCCAGCATTTT. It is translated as CASSKDIEGYGQSNQPQHF.